The next 29 T cell receptor beta chains were all read from a single sample in a study of T cells in Graves' hyperthyroidism and ophthalmopathy. Amplification targeted TCR beta CDR3 regions from RNA transcripts. The HTBI set primed first-round TCR CDR3 RT-PCR. Each CDR3 protein gets one entry after TCRdb re-called the multiplex PCR reads with MiXCR. The data hold 540,000 or so distinct CDR3 sequences, with approximately 14% observed a single time. Input material: blood. The receptor source for this set is a woman aged 25 to 39 with Graves' hyperthyroidism.

Remarks on this clonotype: A much larger clonotype is one base distant, so this may be a read error. The V call is TRBV6-1, the J call TRBJ2-7; no clear D. Germline assignment: CDR1 MNHNS and CDR2 SASEGT. The CDR3 is 12 amino acids. V shed 11 bases and J shed 6 bases, with 17 bases lying between them. This chain's CDR3 is CAGQTVDGEQYF. CDR3 coding DNA: TGTGCCGGCCAAACGGTGGATGGCGAGCAGTACTTC.

The rearrangement links TRBV6-1 to TRBJ1-6; 9 nucleotides agree with TRBD1. Germline loops: CDR1 MNHNS, CDR2 SASEGT. The length of the CDR3 is 16 residues. The J segment lost 2 bases and the V segment lost 6 bases, leaving 5 bases of the junction unmatched. The CDR3 reads CASRLGQGTYNSPLHF. The DNA of the CDR3 is TGTGCCAGCAGATTAGGACAGGGGACCTATAATTCACCCCTCCACTTT.

This chain uses TRBV7-2 with TRBJ2-1; TRBD1 matches at 9 bases. The V and J ends lost 2 bases and 5 bases, in that order; junction bases with no gene match: 4. In germline, CDR1 is SGHTA, CDR2 FQGNSA. The CDR3 sequence is 15 residues long. This CDR3 reads CASSLWDRAHNEQFF. For the CDR3, the DNA is TGTGCCAGCAGCTTATGGGACAGGGCTCACAATGAGCAGTTCTTC.

A word on this clonotype: Given a much more abundant clone one base away, this may be a read error. The CDR3, as DNA: TGTGCCAGCAGCTTAGATCTAGGGGGGGTTCCTGAAGCTTTCTTT. It yields the protein CASSLDLGGVPEAFF. This chain joins TRBV11-2 and TRBJ1-1, with a weak D call TRBD1 (6 bases). Trimming removed 0 bases at V and 6 bases at J, with 14 bases between. The germline gives CDR1 SGHAT, CDR2 FQNNGV. The CDR3 has 15 amino acids.

V is TRBV20-1 and J is TRBJ2-7; 11 bases line up with TRBD2. Germline V gene data show CDR1 as DFQATT and CDR2 as SNEGSKA (reference sequence). The CDR3 has 15 amino acids. V dropped 0 bases and J dropped 2; count of bases not matched to a gene: 3. The CDR3, as DNA: TGCAGTGCTAGAGAGATAGCGGGAGGGGCCTACGAGCAGTACTTC. This gives the protein CSAREIAGGAYEQYF.

This clonotype has ten or more counts. V and J are TRBV5-6 and TRBJ2-1; maybe TRBD2 (6 bases). The CDR3 covers 15 residues. Germline values: CDR1 SGHDT, CDR2 YYEEEE. The V gene lost 3 bases and the J gene lost 2 bases, with 12 bases spanning the gap. The CDR3 region has the DNA TGTGCCAGCAGCTACCGGGACTCAACCTACAATGAGCAGTTCTTC. Its protein is CASSYRDSTYNEQFF.

The chain has TRBV7-8 and TRBJ1-4; tentative D call: TRBD1 (5 bases). The CDR3 spans 15 residues. The V end lost 7 bases, the J end lost 7 bases, and 19 bases lay between the germline ends. The V gene's germline CDR1 is SGHVS and CDR2 FQNEAQ. The CDR3 spells CASIPGSGAGEKLFF. CDR3 in DNA: TGTGCCAGCATCCCGGGGAGTGGGGCAGGTGAAAAACTGTTTTTT.

This clonotype has ten or more counts. This sequence joins TRBV20-1 and TRBJ2-3; D not resolved. The ends were cut back, 2 bases at V and 4 bases at J, with 7 bases in the middle. This CDR3 has 12 amino acids. Germline CDR1 is DFQATT and CDR2 is SNEGSKA (reference sequence). The DNA for the CDR3 is TGCAGTGCTAGAACGGCGTCAGATACGCAGTATTTT. Amino acids: CSARTASDTQYF.

On this clonotype: The junction differs from germline at one of its ends, possibly a read error. This rearrangement joins TRBV7-2 to TRBJ2-5; the D is unclear. Per germline, CDR1 SGHTA and CDR2 FQGNSA. This CDR3 contains 14 residues. In DNA form, the CDR3 reads TGTGCCAGCAACTTAGCTGGCATCTGGGAGACCCAGTACTTC. As protein: CASNLAGIWETQYF.

There are many counts of this clonotype. V usage is TRBV28 and J usage is TRBJ1-5; no clear D. CDR1 and CDR2 (germline): MDHEN, SYDVKM. Trimming removed 3 bases from V and 5 bases from J, with 11 bases in between. CDR3 length: 14 amino acids. CDR3 protein: CASSFAAGYQPQHF. CDR3 nucleotide sequence: TGTGCCAGCAGTTTTGCGGCGGGGTATCAGCCCCAGCATTTT. Looking up the rest from reference TRBV28 and TRBJ1-5 gives the full variable domain: DVKVTQSSRYLVKRTGEKVFLECVQDMDHENMFWYRQDPGLGLRLIYFSYDVKMKEKGDIPEGYSVSREKKERFSLILESASTNQTSMYLCASSFAAGYQPQHFGDGTRLSIL.

There are many counts of this clonotype. The genes are TRBV30 and TRBJ2-7; D uncertain. This CDR3 has 13 residues. In germline, CDR1 is GTSNPN, CDR2 SVGIG (reference sequence). The V and J ends lost 4 bases and 3 bases respectively, with 13 bases between them. CDR3 sequence reads: CAWNWAGNYEQYF. DNA for the CDR3: TGTGCCTGGAATTGGGCAGGAAACTACGAGCAGTACTTC. The full variable domain, in which reference TRBV30 and TRBJ2-7 provide the parts outside the CDR3, is SQTIHQWPATLVQPVGSPLSLECTVEGTSNPNLYWYRQAAGRGLQLLFYSVGIGQISSEVPQNLSASRPQDRQFILSSKKLLLSDSGFYLCAWNWAGNYEQYFGPGTRLTVT.

This clonotype was counted between two and nine times. The CDR3 sequence: CASNFRAGGADGELFF. The CDR3 DNA sequence: TGTGCCAGCAACTTTCGGGCAGGGGGCGCGGACGGGGAGCTGTTTTTT. J is TRBJ2-2 and V is TRBV5-8, with 8 nucleotides matching TRBD1. Germline values: CDR1 SGHTS, CDR2 YDEGEE. J gave up 7 bases and V 6 bases, and 14 bases lay outside the gene matches. The CDR3 runs 16 residues.

This clonotype appeared many times. The chain uses TRBV12-3 or TRBV12-4 and TRBJ2-7, with D hard to call. Trimming took off 8 bases at V and 3 bases at J, with 8 bases between the two ends. The CDR3 has 11 amino acids. CDR3 region: CASQHDYEQYF. In DNA form, the CDR3 reads TGTGCCAGCCAACACGACTACGAGCAGTACTTC.

Many counts were recorded for this clonotype. The chain uses TRBV18 and TRBJ2-7; D could derive from TRBD1 or TRBD2 (5 bases each). Trimming took off 3 bases at V and 5 bases at J, with 14 bases between the two ends. Germline V CDR1 and CDR2: KGHSH, LQKENI. The CDR3 runs 14 residues. For the CDR3, the DNA is TGTGCCAGCTCACCGGGGACGGTGGACGACGAGCAGTACTTC. Protein: CASSPGTVDDEQYF.

The CDR3 nucleotides are TGTGCCAGCAGCTTAGGTGGCAGGGCGAGCTCCTATAATTCACCCCTCCACTTT. It codes for CASSLGGRASSYNSPLHF. The V gene is TRBV11-2, the J gene TRBJ1-6; a weak D match, TRBD1 (5 bases). Trimming cost V 1 base and J 0 bases, with 13 bases left between them. Germline CDR1 reads SGHAT; CDR2 reads FQNNGV. The CDR3 extends over 18 amino acids. Full variable domain (missing parts from reference TRBV11-2 and TRBJ1-6): EAGVAQSPRYKIIEKRQSVAFWCNPISGHATLYWYQQILGQGPKLLIQFQNNGVVDDSQLPKDRFSAERLKGVDSTLKIQPAKLEDSAVYLCASSLGGRASSYNSPLHFGNGTRLTVT.

This sequence joins TRBV7-9 and TRBJ2-2; D uncertain. The CDR3 consists of 13 residues. CDR1 and CDR2 (germline): SEHNR, FQNEAQ (reference sequence). V was trimmed by 2 bases and J by 3 bases, leaving 4 bases between them. This CDR3 is CASSLFYTGELFF. The CDR3 region has the DNA TGTGCCAGCAGCTTATTTTACACCGGGGAGCTGTTTTTT.

The V gene is TRBV10-3, the J gene TRBJ2-2, with D possibly TRBD2 on 6 matching bases. V gave up 5 bases and J gave up 5 bases, with 24 bases separating them. This CDR3 is built from 18 residues. Germline V lookup: CDR1 ENHRY, CDR2 SYGVKD. CDR3 region: CAISPRGGQGTGTGELFF. CDR3 coding DNA: TGTGCCATCAGTCCCAGAGGAGGGCAGGGCACGGGGACCGGGGAGCTGTTTTTT.

Remarks on this clonotype: The conserved closing phenylalanine or tryptophan is absent in this CDR3, likely reflecting a read error. The genes are TRBV2 and TRBJ1-1; D unclear. Germline CDR1 SNHLY, CDR2 FYNNEI. CDR3 length: 14 residues. In DNA form, the CDR3 reads TGTGTCAGCGCGGAGGAGTTCATGAACACTGAAGCTTTCCTT. Its translation is CVSAEEFMNTEAFL.

This clonotype was counted ten times or more. The chain uses TRBV30 and TRBJ2-7, with TRBD2 identical over 7 bases. Losses at the gene ends were 0 bases for V and 0 bases for J; bases not matched to a gene: 2. The CDR3 has 14 residues. The germline gives CDR1 GTSNPN, CDR2 SVGIG (reference sequence). The CDR3: CAWSVGGSSYEQYF. Written as DNA, the CDR3 is TGTGCCTGGAGTGTGGGCGGGAGCTCCTACGAGCAGTACTTC.

In this sample, this clonotype turned up a few times. This chain joins TRBV27 and TRBJ2-5, with D uncertain. Germline V lookup: CDR1 MNHEY, CDR2 SMNVEV (reference sequence). With 7 bases removed from V and 5 bases from J, the gap between germline ends came to 8 bases. The CDR3 is made up of 11 amino acids. The CDR3 DNA reads as TGTGCCAGCATGGGTGGGGAGACCCAGTACTTC. Translating it yields CASMGGETQYF.

The chain employs TRBV4-3 and TRBJ2-3; 10 bases map to TRBD2. The CDR3 extends over 19 amino acids. Losses at the gene ends were 0 bases for V and 4 bases for J; bases not matched to a gene: 13. In germline, CDR1 is LGHNA, CDR2 YSLEER. As DNA, the CDR3 is TGCGCCAGCAGCCAAGATCCGGCACTAGCGGGAAGAAGGGCAGATACGCAGTATTTT. It specifies CASSQDPALAGRRADTQYF.

This clonotype was seen repeatedly, ten times or more. The rearrangement uses TRBV3-1 and TRBJ2-1; TRBD1 is a possible D gene (5 bases). The length of the CDR3 is 16 residues. Trimming removed 0 bases from V and 2 bases from J, with 11 bases in between. In germline, CDR1 is LGHDT, CDR2 YNNKEL (reference sequence). CDR3 bases: TGTGCCAGCAGCCAAGAGGGGCTAGGAGCCTACAATGAGCAGTTCTTC. This encodes CASSQEGLGAYNEQFF.

The chain uses TRBV10-3 and TRBJ2-7; either TRBD1 or TRBD2 may supply D (5 bases each). The V gene lost 6 bases and the J gene lost 1 base, with 16 bases spanning the gap. The CDR3 covers 15 residues. Germline CDR1 and CDR2: ENHRY and SYGVKD. CDR3 region: CAISEGIAKSYEQYF. The CDR3 DNA follows: TGTGCCATCAGCGAGGGGATAGCGAAGTCCTACGAGCAGTACTTC.

The sample holds a few counts of this clonotype. The chain recombines TRBV5-6 with TRBJ2-3, with a weak D call TRBD1 (6 bases). The germline gives CDR1 SGHDT, CDR2 YYEEEE. This CDR3 has 17 amino acids. Deletions cut 6 bases from V and 2 bases from J, with 22 bases between. In nucleotides, the CDR3 is TGTGCCAGCACCACAGAGGTGCAGGGGCCCTTCACAGATACGCAGTATTTT. Protein product: CASTTEVQGPFTDTQYF. Full variable domain (rest looked up from reference TRBV5-6 and TRBJ2-3): DAGVTQSPTHLIKTRGQQVTLRCSPKSGHDTVSWYQQALGQGPQFIFQYYEEEERQRGNFPDRFSGHQFPNYSSELNVNALLLGDSALYLCASTTEVQGPFTDTQYFGPGTRLTVL.

This clonotype was seen many times. The V call is TRBV18, the J call TRBJ1-1; the match to TRBD1 covers 7 bases. The trim removed 3 bases at V and 6 bases at J, leaving 4 bases unmatched. Germline CDR1 and CDR2: KGHSH and LQKENI. The CDR3 has 13 residues. CDR3 nucleotide sequence: TGTGCCAGCTCACCTCTGCAGGGGGCTGAAGCTTTCTTT. This encodes CASSPLQGAEAFF.

This clonotype was found many times. The chain couples TRBV27 to TRBJ1-2, with 9 bases that match TRBD1. CDR3 length: 13 amino acids. CDR1 and CDR2 (germline): MNHEY, SMNVEV (reference sequence). With V trimmed by 7 bases and J by 2 bases, 2 bases remained unmatched. The CDR3 coding sequence is TGTGCCAGCAAAGACAGGGGGAACTATGGCTACACCTTC. As protein: CASKDRGNYGYTF.

The sample holds many counts of this clonotype. The chain couples TRBV6-1 to TRBJ2-1; weak D call: TRBD2 (5 bases). CDR3 length equals 16 residues. With 4 bases removed from V and 1 base from J, the gap between germline ends came to 14 bases. Germline V lookup: CDR1 MNHNS, CDR2 SASEGT. CDR3 bases: TGTGCCAGCAGTGTGGCTAGCTCGACATCCTACAATGAGCAGTTCTTC. Protein: CASSVASSTSYNEQFF.

This clonotype was observed a few times. The chain uses TRBV7-9 and TRBJ2-7; 9 nucleotides line up with TRBD2. Germline CDR1 SEHNR, CDR2 FQNEAQ (reference sequence). The trim removed 3 bases at V and 5 bases at J, leaving 8 bases unmatched. CDR3 length: 15 residues. The CDR3 spells CASSLGAGGADEQYF. The CDR3 nucleotides are TGTGCCAGCAGCTTGGGAGCGGGAGGTGCGGACGAGCAGTACTTC.

This clonotype was recorded many times. V is TRBV5-1 and J is TRBJ2-1; D is unresolved. The ends were cut back, 4 bases at V and 7 bases at J, with 18 bases in the middle. The CDR3 extends over 15 amino acids. CDR1 and CDR2 (germline): SGHRS, YFSETQ. The CDR3 reads CASSTDNLRRNEQFF. CDR3 DNA sequence: TGCGCCAGCAGCACCGACAACCTCAGGCGGAATGAGCAGTTCTTC.